This T cell receptor beta chain was identified in a study of neoadjuvant anti-PD-1 for oral cavity cancer. Study details: Non-progressing patients received a fourth nivolumab dose near day 43, then surgery on days 50-56.

In germline, CDR1 is LNHDA, CDR2 SQIVND (reference sequence). V lost 7 bases to trimming and J lost 0 bases, with 10 bases between them. The CDR3 covers 13 residues. These newly diagnosed stage II-IVA oral cavity squamous cell carcinoma patients had no prior systemic or radiation treatment. Method: immunoSEQ multiplex PCR; TCRdb's copy keeps in-frame clones and lacks some. Of approximately 15,000 clones listed, about 65% were seen once; the top ten hold roughly 2.4%. This material consisted of PBMCs, taken before nivolumab (anti-PD-1) treatment. The chain uses TRBV19 and TRBJ2-7; D could derive from TRBD1 or TRBD2 (5 bases each). The clonotype comes from a person aged 40 to 85 with oral cavity squamous cell carcinoma. The CDR3 protein is CASKEDNSYEQYF. The CDR3 DNA reads as TGTGCCAGTAAGGAGGACAACTCCTACGAGCAGTACTTC.